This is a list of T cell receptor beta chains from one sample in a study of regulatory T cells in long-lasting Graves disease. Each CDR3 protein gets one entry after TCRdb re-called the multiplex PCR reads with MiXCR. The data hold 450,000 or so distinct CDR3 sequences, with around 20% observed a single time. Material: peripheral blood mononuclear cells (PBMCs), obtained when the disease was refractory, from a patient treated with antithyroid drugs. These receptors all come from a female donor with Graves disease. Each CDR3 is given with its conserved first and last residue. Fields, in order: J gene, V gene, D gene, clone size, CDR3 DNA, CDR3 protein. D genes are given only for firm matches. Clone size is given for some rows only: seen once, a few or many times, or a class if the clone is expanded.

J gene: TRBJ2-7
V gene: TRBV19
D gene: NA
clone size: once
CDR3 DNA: TGTGCCAGTAGTATAAGGCTCGGCTGGCGCAGGGAGCAGTACTTC
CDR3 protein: CASSIRLGWRREQYF

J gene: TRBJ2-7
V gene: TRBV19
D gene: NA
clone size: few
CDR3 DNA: TGTGCCAGTAGTGAACCGGGACAAGACTACGAGCAGTACTTC
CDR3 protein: CASSEPGQDYEQYF

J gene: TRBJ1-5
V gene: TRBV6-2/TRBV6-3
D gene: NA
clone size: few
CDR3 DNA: TGTGCCAGCAGTTTCAGAAATCTCGGAAATCAGCCCCAGCATTTT
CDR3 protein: CASSFRNLGNQPQHF

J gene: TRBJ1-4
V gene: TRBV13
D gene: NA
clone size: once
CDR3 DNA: TGTGCCAGCGGCTTAAGAGGTTGGGGGGCGGATGAGAAACTGTTTTTT
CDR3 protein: CASGLRGWGADEKLFF

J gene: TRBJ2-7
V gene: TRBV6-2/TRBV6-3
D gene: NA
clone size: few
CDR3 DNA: TGTGCCAGCAGTTCATGGACACGCGCCTACGAGCAGTACTTC
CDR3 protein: CASSSWTRAYEQYF

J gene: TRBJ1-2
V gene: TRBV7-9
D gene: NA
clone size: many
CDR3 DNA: TGTGCCAGCAGCTTAGCCATCGGCGTGGACTATGGCTACACCTTC
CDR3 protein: CASSLAIGVDYGYTF

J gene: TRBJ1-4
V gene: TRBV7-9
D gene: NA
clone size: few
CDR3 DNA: TGTGCCAGCAGCCGTAGGGGATCGAGTCCCGAAAAACTGTTTTTT
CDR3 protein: CASSRRGSSPEKLFF

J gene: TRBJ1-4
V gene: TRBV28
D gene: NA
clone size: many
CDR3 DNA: TGTGCCAGCAGTAGCGTAGGGGTAAATGAAAAACTGTTTTTT
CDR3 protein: CASSSVGVNEKLFF

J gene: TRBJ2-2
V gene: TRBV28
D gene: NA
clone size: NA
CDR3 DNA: TGTGCCAGCAGTCCCTTGGGTATTAGCCCGGAGGGGGAGCTGTTTTTT
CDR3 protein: CASSPLGISPEGELFF

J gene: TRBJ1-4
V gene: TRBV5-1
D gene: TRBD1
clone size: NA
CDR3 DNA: TGCGCCAGCAGCTCCCGACAGGGGAAAGGAGAAAAACTGTTTTTT
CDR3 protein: CASSSRQGKGEKLFF

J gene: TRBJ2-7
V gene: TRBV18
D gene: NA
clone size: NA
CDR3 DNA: TGTGCCAGCTCACTGGACCCAAAGCTCGAGCAGTACTTC
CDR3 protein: CASSLDPKLEQYF

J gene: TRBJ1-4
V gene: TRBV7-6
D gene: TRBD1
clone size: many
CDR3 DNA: TGTGCCAGCAGCTTAGAGACAGGGCTTGCAACTAATGAAAAACTGTTTTTT
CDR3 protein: CASSLETGLATNEKLFF

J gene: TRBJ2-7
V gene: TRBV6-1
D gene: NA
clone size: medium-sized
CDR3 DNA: TGTGCCAGCAGCCCCGGGACTTTGGAGCAGTACTTC
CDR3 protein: CASSPGTLEQYF

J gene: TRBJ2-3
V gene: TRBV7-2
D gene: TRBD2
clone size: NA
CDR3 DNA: TGTGCCAGCAGCCAGAACGGGCTGCTAGCGGGAGGGCCTGATACGCAGTATTTT
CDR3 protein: CASSQNGLLAGGPDTQYF

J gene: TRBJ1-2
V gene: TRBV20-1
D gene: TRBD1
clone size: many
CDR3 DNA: TGCAGTGCTAGAGCCTCGGACAGGGGGGAGAACTATGGCTACACCTTC
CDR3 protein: CSARASDRGENYGYTF

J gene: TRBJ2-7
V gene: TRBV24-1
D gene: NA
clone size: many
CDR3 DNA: TGTGCCACCAGTGTGGCCGGGGACGAGGAGCAGTACTTC
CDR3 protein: CATSVAGDEEQYF

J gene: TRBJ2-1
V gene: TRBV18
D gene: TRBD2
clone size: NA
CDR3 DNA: TGTGCCAGCTCACCAGCCACCCCCGGGACTAGCACCAATGAGCAGTTCTTC
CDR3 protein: CASSPATPGTSTNEQFF

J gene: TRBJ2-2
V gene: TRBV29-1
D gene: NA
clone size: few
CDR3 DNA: TGCAGCGTTGTGGAGGGTGCGAACACCGGGGAGCTGTTTTTT
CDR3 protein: CSVVEGANTGELFF

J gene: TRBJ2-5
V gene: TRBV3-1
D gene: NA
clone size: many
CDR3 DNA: TGTGCCAGCAGCACAGAAGAGACCCAGTACTTC
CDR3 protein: CASSTEETQYF

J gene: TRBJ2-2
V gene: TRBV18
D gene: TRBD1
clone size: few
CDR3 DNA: TGTGCCAGCTCACAAAGGGACAGACTAAACACCGGGGAGCTGTTTTTT
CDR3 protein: CASSQRDRLNTGELFF

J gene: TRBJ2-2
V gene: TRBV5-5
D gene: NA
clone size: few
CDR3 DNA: TGTGCCAGCAGCTTCGTTCAGGGCTCCGGGGAGCTGTTTTTT
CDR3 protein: CASSFVQGSGELFF

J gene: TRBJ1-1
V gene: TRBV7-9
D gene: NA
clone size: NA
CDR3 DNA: TGTGCCAGCAGCCGGGGAACGATACAGGGAGCCATGAACACTGAAGCTTTCTTT
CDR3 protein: CASSRGTIQGAMNTEAFF

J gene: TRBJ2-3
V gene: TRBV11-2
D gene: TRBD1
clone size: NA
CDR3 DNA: TGTGCCAGCAGCTTAGACGGGACAGGGGCCGATACGCAGTATTTT
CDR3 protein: CASSLDGTGADTQYF

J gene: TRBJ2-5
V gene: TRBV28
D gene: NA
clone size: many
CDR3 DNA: TGTGCCAGCAGTTTCCCCGGGATACAAGAGACCCAGTACTTC
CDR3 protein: CASSFPGIQETQYF

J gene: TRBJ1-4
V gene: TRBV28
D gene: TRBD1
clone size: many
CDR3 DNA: TGTGCCAGCAGTCTGGGACAGGGGAATAGTATGGACAATGAAAAACTGTTTTTT
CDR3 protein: CASSLGQGNSMDNEKLFF

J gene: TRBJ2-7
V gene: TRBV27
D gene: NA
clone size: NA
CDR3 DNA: TGTGCCAGCAGTTCCGGGGCAGGAAGGTACGAGCAGTACTTC
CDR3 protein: CASSSGAGRYEQYF

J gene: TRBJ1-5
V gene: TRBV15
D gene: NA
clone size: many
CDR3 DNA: TGTGCCACCAGTATGGGGGTGTCAGCGAGTCAGCCCCAGCATTTT
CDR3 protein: CATSMGVSASQPQHF

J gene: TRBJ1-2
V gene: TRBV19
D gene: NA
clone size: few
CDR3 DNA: TGTGCCAGTAGTGCCTATGTGGAAGGGACGAAAAACTATGGCTACACCTTC
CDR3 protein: CASSAYVEGTKNYGYTF

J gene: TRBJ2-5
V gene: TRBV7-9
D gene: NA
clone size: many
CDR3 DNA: TGTGCCAGCAGCCCGGGCGACAGTAAAGAGACCCAGTACTTC
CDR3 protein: CASSPGDSKETQYF

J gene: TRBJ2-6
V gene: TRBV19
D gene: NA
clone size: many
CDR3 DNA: TGTGCCAGCACTTCCAGGAAACGCTCCTCTGGGGCCAACGTCCTGACTTTC
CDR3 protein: CASTSRKRSSGANVLTF

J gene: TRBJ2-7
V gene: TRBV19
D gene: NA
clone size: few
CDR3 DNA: TGTGCCAGTAGTATCCATTATCGGGTCGAGCAGTACTTC
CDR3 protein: CASSIHYRVEQYF

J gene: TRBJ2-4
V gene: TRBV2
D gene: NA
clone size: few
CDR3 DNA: TGTGCCAGCACTGGGGGTAGCCCCAAAAACATTCAGTACTTC
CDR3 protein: CASTGGSPKNIQYF

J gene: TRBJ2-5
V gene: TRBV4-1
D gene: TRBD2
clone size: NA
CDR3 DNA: TGCGCCAGCAGCCAATCCCGAGGACTAGCGGAGACCCAGTACTTC
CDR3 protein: CASSQSRGLAETQYF

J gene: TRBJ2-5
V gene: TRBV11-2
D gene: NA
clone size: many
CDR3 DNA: TGTGCCAGCAGCCAAACCGGGGGTACGGGCGAGACCCAGTACTTC
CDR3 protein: CASSQTGGTGETQYF

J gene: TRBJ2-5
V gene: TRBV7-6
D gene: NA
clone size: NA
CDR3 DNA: TGTGCCAGCAGCCGGACTGCGGGGGCGAAGACCCAGTACTTC
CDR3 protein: CASSRTAGAKTQYF

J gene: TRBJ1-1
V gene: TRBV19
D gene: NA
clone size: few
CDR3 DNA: TGTGCCAGCCAAACGGGTGGTGAAGCTTTCTTT
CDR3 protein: CASQTGGEAFF

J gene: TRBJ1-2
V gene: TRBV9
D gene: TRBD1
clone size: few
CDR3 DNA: TGTGCCAGCAGCGTAGGATGGAGGACAGGGGGGAACTATGGCTACACCTTC
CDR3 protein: CASSVGWRTGGNYGYTF